Listed below are T cell receptor beta chains from one sample, sequenced in a study of PD-1 blockade in classical Hodgkin lymphoma. Produced via immunoSEQ multiplex PCR; TCRdb's table is partial and in-frame only. The sample carries some 10,000 clones, approximately 88% recorded once. The source was CD4+ T cells from blood, collected before the fourth cycle of nivolumab. These receptors came from a human donor with classical Hodgkin lymphoma. The CDR3 runs from the conserved cysteine through the conserved F or W. The D gene is left open where the match is weak. Size is omitted from some rows. Given values are once, few, many or a class for expanded clones.

V gene | D gene | clone size | CDR3 protein
TRBV2 | TRBD1 | NA | CASSQQGARNQPQHF
TRBV7-2 | TRBD1 | NA | CASSRDRGETQYF
TRBV10-3 | TRBD2 | NA | CAISEWGGNTDTQYF
TRBV7-6 | NA | NA | CASSIQETQYF
TRBV7-2 | NA | NA | CASSPHSSGNTIYF
TRBV29-1 | NA | NA | CSVGHGGSGGLEQYF
TRBV7-2 | NA | once | CASSLGRWVGISDYGYTF
TRBV5-1 | TRBD2 | NA | CASSLTAGASTDTQYF
TRBV5-1 | NA | NA | CASSLGRLNTEAFF
TRBV6-1 | TRBD2 | NA | CASSASGTGSYNEQFF
TRBV11-3 | TRBD2 | NA | CASSLRPGGDNEQFF
TRBV11-3 | TRBD1 | NA | CASSLQGALNEQFF
TRBV9 | TRBD2 | NA | CASSAERGRADTQYF
TRBV9 | TRBD2 | once | CASSGTSGGPSYEQYF
TRBV29-1 | NA | NA | CSVDAGTEAFF
TRBV6-1 | TRBD2 | few | CASSEPSGSNEQFF
TRBV7-8 | NA | NA | CASSLRASFTIIQETQYF
TRBV4-1 | TRBD1 | NA | CASSDGTGGFEQYF
TRBV4-3 | NA | NA | CASSRQLNTEAFF
TRBV30 | NA | few | CAWSPSGVQPQHF
TRBV7-9 | NA | NA | CASSPRTDTQYF
TRBV7-2 | TRBD1 | NA | CASSLRGGTNQPQHF
TRBV7-2 | NA | NA | CASSESVRVTNEKLFF
TRBV28 | TRBD1 | NA | CASSTGTGTYTDTQYF
TRBV7-3 | NA | NA | CASSLQGDTEAFF
TRBV4-3 | NA | NA | CASSQRTQAEAFF
TRBV15 | NA | NA | CATSRDRDPQYF
TRBV10-2 | NA | NA | CASSETPQGEQYF
TRBV5-5 | TRBD1 | NA | CASSSRTGSELGNTIYF
TRBV7-9 | TRBD2 | NA | CASTKAGGKSYNEQFF